The sequence of this T cell receptor (beta chain) was determined in a study of human T cells and chemical hapten exposure. For the study at large: Minor volume differences among pooled libraries chiefly drove per-sample TCR yield variation. General observations from the study: TCRs exceeding 1 in 1000 frequency stayed unchanged with DPC sensitization.

This CDR3 comprises 12 residues. Points on this clonotype: Its antigen is unidentified. A much larger clone differs by one base, so this may be a read error.

Time point here: healthy volunteer bleed at 2 weeks. Total RNA came from unfractionated whole blood. Original processing methods: Between about 23,224 and 750,000 TCRs appeared in each sample, and the median stood at 95,638. A single record per CDR3 protein comes from TCRdb applying MiXCR to the RACE reads. It is TCRdb's table, rather than the study itself, that gives the V and J calls and clone size. This table holds tens of thousands of distinct CDR3 sequences, just under 9% found once. Specimen: whole blood. This TCR was recovered from a female donor in good health. Some clones in this sample may be carry-over from other donors' samples. This rearrangement joins TRBV12-3 or TRBV12-4 to TRBJ2-5, with no clear D. The CDR3: CVSSERPETQYF. The CDR3 DNA is TGTGTCAGCAGTGAGCGTCCGGAGACCCAGTACTTC.